This T cell receptor (beta chain) was sequenced for a study of Graves' ophthalmopathy and Graves' hyperthyroidism. CDR3 length equals 14 residues. Trimming removed 7 bases from V and 3 bases from J, with 16 bases in between. The germline V gene has CDR1 SGDLS and CDR2 YYNGEE. TCR beta CDR3 regions were amplified from RNA transcripts. A first-round RT-PCR used HTBI primers, followed by a second-round multiplex PCR. TCRdb processed the multiplex PCR reads anew with MiXCR; each CDR3 protein has one entry. The sample holds hundreds of thousands of distinct CDR3 sequences, 35% to 50% seen once. Source material: peripheral blood. The TCR was taken from an adult man with Graves' ophthalmopathy. The chain couples TRBV9 to TRBJ2-5; D is ambiguous. CDR3 in DNA: TGTGCCAGCTCCAGAGGAGAACAGAAAGAGACCCAGTACTTC. Translated, it gives CASSRGEQKETQYF.